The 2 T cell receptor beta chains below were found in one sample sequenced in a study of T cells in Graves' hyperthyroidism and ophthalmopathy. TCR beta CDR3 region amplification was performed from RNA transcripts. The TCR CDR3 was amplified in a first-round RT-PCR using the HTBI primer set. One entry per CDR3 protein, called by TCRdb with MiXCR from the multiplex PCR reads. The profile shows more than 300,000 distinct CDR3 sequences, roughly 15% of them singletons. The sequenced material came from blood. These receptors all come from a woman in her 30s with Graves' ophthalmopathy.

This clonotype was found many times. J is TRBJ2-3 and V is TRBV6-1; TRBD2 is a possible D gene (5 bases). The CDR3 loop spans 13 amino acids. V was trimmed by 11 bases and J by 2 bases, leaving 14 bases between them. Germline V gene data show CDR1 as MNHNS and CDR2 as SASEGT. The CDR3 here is CAAAASITDTQYF. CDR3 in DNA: TGTGCCGCGGCGGCTAGCATCACAGATACGCAGTATTTT.

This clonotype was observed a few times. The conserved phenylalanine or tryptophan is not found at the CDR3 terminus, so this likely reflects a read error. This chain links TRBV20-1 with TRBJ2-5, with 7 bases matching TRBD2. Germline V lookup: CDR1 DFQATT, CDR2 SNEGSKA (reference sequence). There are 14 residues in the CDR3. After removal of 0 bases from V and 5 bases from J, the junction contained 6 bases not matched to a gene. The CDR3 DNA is TGCAGTGCTAGAGAGAAGGCGGGGGTCGAGACCCAGTACCTC. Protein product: CSAREKAGVETQYL.